This section outlines one T cell receptor beta chain sequence together with its context. Libraries were prepared by immunoSEQ multiplex PCR; TCRdb keeps only in-frame clonotypes and omits some of them. This sample has about 150,000 clones; approximately 94% occur once, and the top ten carry approximately 5.7%. This sample was taken from a study of control samples from healthy donors and cancer patients. CDR1 and CDR2 from the germline V gene are MDHEN and SYDVKM. V gave up 6 bases and J gave up 1 base, with 4 bases separating them. The CDR3 has 12 amino acids. The source material was blood. The sequence was collected from a man aged 35-49 years in good health. The genes are TRBV28 and TRBJ1-5; D gene unclear. CDR3: CASSPSNQPQHF. In DNA form, the CDR3 reads TGTGCCAGCAGCCCCAGCAATCAGCCCCAGCATTTT.